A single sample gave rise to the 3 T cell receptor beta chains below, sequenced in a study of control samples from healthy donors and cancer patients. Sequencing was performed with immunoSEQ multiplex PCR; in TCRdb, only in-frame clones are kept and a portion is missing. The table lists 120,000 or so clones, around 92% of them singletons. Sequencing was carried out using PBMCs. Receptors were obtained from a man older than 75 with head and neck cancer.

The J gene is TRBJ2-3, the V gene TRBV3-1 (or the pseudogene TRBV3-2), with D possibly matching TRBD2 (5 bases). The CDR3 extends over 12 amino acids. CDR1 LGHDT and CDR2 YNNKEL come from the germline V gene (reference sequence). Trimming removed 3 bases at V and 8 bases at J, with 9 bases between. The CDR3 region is CASSHIEGTQYF. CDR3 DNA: TGTGCCAGCAGCCATATAGAGGGTACGCAGTATTTT.

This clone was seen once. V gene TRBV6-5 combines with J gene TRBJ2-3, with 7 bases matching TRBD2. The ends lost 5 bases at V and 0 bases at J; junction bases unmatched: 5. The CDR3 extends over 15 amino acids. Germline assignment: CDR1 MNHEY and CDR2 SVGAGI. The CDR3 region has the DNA TGTGCCAGCAGTCCCGGGGGGTCTAGCACAGATACGCAGTATTTT. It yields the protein CASSPGGSSTDTQYF.

The CDR3 sequence is CASSPGAGVKNIQYF. The CDR3 DNA reads TGCGCCAGCAGCCCGGGGGCAGGGGTCAAAAACATTCAGTACTTC. The chain is built from TRBV5-1 and TRBJ2-4; D is perhaps TRBD1 or TRBD2 (6 bases each). The germline V gene has CDR1 SGHRS and CDR2 YFSETQ. The ends were cut back, 4 bases at V and 3 bases at J, with 14 bases in the middle. CDR3 length: 15 residues.